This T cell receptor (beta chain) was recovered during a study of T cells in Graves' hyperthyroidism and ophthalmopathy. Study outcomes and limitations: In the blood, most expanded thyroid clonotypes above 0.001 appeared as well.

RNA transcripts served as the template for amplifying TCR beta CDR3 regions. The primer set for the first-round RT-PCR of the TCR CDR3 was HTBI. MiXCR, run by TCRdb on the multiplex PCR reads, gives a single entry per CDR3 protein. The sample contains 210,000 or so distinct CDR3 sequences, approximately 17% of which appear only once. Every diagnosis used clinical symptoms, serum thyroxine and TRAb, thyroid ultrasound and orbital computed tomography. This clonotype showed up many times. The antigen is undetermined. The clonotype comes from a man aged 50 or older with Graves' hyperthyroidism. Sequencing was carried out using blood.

The CDR3 sequence is CAWNEHTNTGELFF. The CDR3 bases are TGTGCCTGGAACGAGCATACGAACACCGGGGAGCTGTTTTTT. The chain combines TRBV30 with TRBJ2-2; D call uncertain. The germline V and J ends were trimmed by 4 bases and 0 bases, with 9 bases remaining between them. This CDR3 has 14 amino acids. The germline gives CDR1 GTSNPN, CDR2 SVGIG (reference sequence).